The clone carrying this TCR beta chain was seen only a few times. The CDR3 sequence is 17 residues long. Germline V gene sequence: CDR1 SQVTM, CDR2 ANQGSEA. V shed 1 base, J shed 3 bases, and the junction held 5 bases outside the gene matches. Time point of the sample: pretreatment peripheral blood. The source of the sample is a study of PD-L1 blockade in urothelial cancer. Study summary: Blood was evaluated 3 weeks (second dose) and 6 weeks after therapy began. Blood samples had a median of about 150,000 T cells.

TCRdb keeps only in-frame clones here, not all; method: immunoSEQ multiplex PCR. The sample gives tens of thousands of clones, around 75% of which show up once; 3.5% to 4.5% is in the top ten. This chain joins TRBV29-1 and TRBJ2-1, with 14 bases lining up with TRBD2. The receptor's source is a man between 65 and 79 years old with urothelial cancer. Sequences were derived from PBMCs, sampled around atezolizumab (anti-PD-L1) treatment. CDR3 in amino acids: CSVEGLAGGQNYNEQFF. The CDR3 nucleotides read TGCAGCGTTGAAGGACTAGCGGGGGGGCAAAACTACAATGAGCAGTTCTTC.